This T cell receptor (beta chain) was recovered during a study of T-cell reconstitution after alpha-beta-depleted transplantation in children. Study conclusions and caveats: By about two months after transplant, alpha-beta T cells reportedly arose from several hundred graft clones that had expanded.

This clonotype was detected ten times or more. The antigen is undetermined. Losses at the gene ends were 5 bases for V and 4 bases for J; bases not matched to a gene: 9. Looked up from germline, CDR1 is SGHAT and CDR2 is FQNNGV. CDR3 size: 15 residues. The TCRbeta library incorporated unique molecular identifiers. TCRdb passed the PCR reads through MiXCR, listing each CDR3 protein once. The sample contains 29,000 or so distinct CDR3 sequences, about 5.8% of which appear only once. Sequencing was performed on PBMCs, mostly from graft donor cells, taken 180 days after TCRalphabeta/CD19-depleted stem cell transplant. The V call is TRBV11-2, the J call TRBJ1-1, with 8 bases that match TRBD1. This clonotype originated in a male patient younger than 18 who had a stem cell transplant for acute myeloid leukemia, so the T cells may come from the graft donor. CDR3 bases: TGTGCCAGCAGCCCCGGACAGGGAGGGAGCACTGAAGCTTTCTTT. The encoded protein is CASSPGQGGSTEAFF.